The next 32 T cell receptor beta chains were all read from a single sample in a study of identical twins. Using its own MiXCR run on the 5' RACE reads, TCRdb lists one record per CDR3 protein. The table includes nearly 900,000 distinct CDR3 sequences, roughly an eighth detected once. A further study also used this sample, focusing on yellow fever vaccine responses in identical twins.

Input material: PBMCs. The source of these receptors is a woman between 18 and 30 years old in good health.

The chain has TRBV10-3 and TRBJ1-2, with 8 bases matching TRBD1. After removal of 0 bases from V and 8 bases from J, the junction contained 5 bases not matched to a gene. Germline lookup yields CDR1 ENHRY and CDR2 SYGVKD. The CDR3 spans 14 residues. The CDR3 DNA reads TGTGCCATCAGTGAGTCTCGGACAGGGCACGGCTACACCTTC. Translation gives CAISESRTGHGYTF.

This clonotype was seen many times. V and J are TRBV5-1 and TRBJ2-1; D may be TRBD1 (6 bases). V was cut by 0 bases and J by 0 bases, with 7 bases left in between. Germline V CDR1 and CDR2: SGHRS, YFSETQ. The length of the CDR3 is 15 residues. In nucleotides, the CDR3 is TGCGCCAGCAGCTTGGTACAGGGCTCCTACAATGAGCAGTTCTTC. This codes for CASSLVQGSYNEQFF.

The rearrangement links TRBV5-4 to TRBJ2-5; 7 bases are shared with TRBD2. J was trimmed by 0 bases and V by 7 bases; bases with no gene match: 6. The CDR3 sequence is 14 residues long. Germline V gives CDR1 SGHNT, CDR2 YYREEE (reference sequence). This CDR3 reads CASRQGGDQETQYF. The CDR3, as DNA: TGTGCCAGCCGTCAGGGAGGGGACCAAGAGACCCAGTACTTC.

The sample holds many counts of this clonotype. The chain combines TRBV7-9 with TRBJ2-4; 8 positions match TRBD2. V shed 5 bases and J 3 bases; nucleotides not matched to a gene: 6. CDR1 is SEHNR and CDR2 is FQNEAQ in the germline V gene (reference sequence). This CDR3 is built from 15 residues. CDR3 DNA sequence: TGTGCCAGCAGCCCCCGGGGGGGGGGCAAAAACATTCAGTACTTC. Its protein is CASSPRGGGKNIQYF.

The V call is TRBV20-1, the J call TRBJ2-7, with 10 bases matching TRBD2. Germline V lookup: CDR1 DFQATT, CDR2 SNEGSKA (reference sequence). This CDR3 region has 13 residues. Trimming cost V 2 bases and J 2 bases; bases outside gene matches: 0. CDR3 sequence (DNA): TGCAGTGCTAGACTAGCGGGGGCCTACGAGCAGTACGTC. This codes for CSARLAGAYEQYV.

CDR3: CASSPSEGGTEAFF. The CDR3 bases are TGTGCCAGCAGCCCCAGTGAGGGTGGCACTGAAGCTTTCTTT. The J gene is TRBJ1-1, the V gene TRBV3-1; D is ambiguous. Germline lookup yields CDR1 LGHDT and CDR2 YNNKEL (reference sequence). The CDR3 is made up of 14 amino acids. Trimming took 4 bases from V and 4 from J, leaving 13 bases between them.

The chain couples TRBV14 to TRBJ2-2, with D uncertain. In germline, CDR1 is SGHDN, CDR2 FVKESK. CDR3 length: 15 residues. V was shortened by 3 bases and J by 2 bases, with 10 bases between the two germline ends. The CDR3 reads CASSHRSINTGELFF. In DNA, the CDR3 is TGTGCCAGCAGCCATAGGTCCATAAACACCGGGGAGCTGTTTTTT. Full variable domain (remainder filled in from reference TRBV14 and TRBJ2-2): EAGVTQFPSHSVIEKGQTVTLRCDPISGHDNLYWYRRVMGKEIKFLLHFVKESKQDESGMPNNRFLAERTGGTYSTLKVQPAELEDSGVYFCASSHRSINTGELFFGEGSRLTVL.

The DNA for the CDR3 is TGTGCCAGCACCCAGGGACTAAGAGGCAACAATGAGCAGTTCTTC. This codes for CASTQGLRGNNEQFF. The rearrangement links TRBV6-1 to TRBJ2-1, with TRBD2 identical over 7 bases. The CDR3 sequence is 15 residues long. Trimming cost V 7 bases and J 5 bases; bases outside gene matches: 11. CDR1 and CDR2 from the germline V gene are MNHNS and SASEGT.

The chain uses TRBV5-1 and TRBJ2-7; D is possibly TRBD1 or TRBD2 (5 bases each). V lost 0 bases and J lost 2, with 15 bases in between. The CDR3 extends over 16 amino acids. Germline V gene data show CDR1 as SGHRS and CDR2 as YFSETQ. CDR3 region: CASSLGGTPGTYEQYF. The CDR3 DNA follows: TGCGCCAGCAGCTTGGGAGGGACCCCTGGCACCTACGAGCAGTACTTC.

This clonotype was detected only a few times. The CDR3 DNA reads TGTGCCAGCAGCAACAGCCATAGCGAGCAGTACTTC. This codes for CASSNSHSEQYF. This sequence joins TRBV25-1 and TRBJ2-7; D ambiguous. V lost 6 bases to trimming and J lost 6 bases, with 12 bases between them. This CDR3 is built from 12 residues. CDR1 MGHDK and CDR2 SYGVNS come from the germline V gene.

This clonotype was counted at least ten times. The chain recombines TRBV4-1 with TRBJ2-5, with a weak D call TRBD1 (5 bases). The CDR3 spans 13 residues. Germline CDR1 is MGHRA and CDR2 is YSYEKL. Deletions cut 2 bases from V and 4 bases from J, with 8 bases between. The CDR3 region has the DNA TGCGCCAGCAGCCAACTCAGGGTAGAGACCCAGTACTTC. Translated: CASSQLRVETQYF.

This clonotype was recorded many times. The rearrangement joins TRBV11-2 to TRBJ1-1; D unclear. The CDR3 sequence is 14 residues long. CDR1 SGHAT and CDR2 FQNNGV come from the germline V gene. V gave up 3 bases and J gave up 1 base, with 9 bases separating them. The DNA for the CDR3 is TGTGCCAGCAGCTTTTCCACCACGAACACTGAAGCTTTCTTT. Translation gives CASSFSTTNTEAFF. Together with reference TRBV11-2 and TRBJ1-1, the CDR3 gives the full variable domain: EAGVAQSPRYKIIEKRQSVAFWCNPISGHATLYWYQQILGQGPKLLIQFQNNGVVDDSQLPKDRFSAERLKGVDSTLKIQPAKLEDSAVYLCASSFSTTNTEAFFGQGTRLTVV.

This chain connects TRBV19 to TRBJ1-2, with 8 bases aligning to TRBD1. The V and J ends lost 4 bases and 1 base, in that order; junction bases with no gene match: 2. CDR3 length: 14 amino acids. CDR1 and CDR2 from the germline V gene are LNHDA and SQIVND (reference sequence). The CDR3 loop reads CASSTGGYNYGYTF. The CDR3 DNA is TGTGCCAGTAGTACAGGGGGCTATAACTATGGCTACACCTTC.

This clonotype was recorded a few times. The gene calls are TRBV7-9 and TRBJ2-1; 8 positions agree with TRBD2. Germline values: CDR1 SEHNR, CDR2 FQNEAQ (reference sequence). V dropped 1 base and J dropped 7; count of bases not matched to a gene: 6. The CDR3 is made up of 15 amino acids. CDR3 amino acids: CASSLELAVRNEQFF. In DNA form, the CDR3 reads TGTGCCAGCAGCTTAGAACTAGCGGTACGAAATGAGCAGTTCTTC.

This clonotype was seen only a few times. The DNA for the CDR3 is TGTGCCAGCAGTTACTTGGCGGGGGGCTTGGTTACAGATACGCAGTATTTT. Translating it yields CASSYLAGGLVTDTQYF. The V and J genes are TRBV6-5 and TRBJ2-3; 8 bases fit TRBD2. Germline CDR1 and CDR2: MNHEY and SVGAGI. Trimming at V came to 1 base and at J to 3 bases, leaving 9 bases not matched to a gene. This CDR3 contains 17 residues.

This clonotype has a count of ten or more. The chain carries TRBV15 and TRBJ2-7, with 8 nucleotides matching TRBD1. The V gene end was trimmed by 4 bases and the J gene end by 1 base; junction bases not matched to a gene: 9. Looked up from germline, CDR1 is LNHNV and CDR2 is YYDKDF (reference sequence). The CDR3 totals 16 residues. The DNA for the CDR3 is TGTGCCACCAGCATGATTCGGGACAGGTCATCCTACGAGCAGTACTTC. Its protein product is CATSMIRDRSSYEQYF.

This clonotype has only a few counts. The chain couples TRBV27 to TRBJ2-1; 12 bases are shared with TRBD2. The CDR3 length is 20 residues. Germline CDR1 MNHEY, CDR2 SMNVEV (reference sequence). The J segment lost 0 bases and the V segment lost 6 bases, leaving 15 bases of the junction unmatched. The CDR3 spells CASSHKMTSGSLFSYNEQFF. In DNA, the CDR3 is TGTGCCAGCAGCCACAAAATGACTAGCGGGAGCCTCTTCTCCTACAATGAGCAGTTCTTC.

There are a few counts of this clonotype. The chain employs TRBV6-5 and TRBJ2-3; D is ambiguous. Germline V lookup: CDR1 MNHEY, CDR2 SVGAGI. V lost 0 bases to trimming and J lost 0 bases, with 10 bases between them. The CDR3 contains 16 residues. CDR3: CASSYSTRHSTDTQYF. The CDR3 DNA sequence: TGTGCCAGCAGTTACTCGACCCGGCATAGCACAGATACGCAGTATTTT.

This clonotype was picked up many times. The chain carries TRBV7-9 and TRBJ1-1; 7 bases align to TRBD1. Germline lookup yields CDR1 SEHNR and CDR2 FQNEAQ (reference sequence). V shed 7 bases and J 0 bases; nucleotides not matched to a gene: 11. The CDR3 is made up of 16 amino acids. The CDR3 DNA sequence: TGTGCCAGCACCAACTTGGAGGGGGCATTGAACACTGAAGCTTTCTTT. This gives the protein CASTNLEGALNTEAFF.

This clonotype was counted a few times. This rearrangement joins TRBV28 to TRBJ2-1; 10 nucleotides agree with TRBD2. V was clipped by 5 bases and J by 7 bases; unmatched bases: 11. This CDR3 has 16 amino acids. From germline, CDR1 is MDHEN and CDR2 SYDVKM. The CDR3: CASSPRTSGVRNEQFF. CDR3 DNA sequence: TGTGCCAGCAGTCCAAGGACTAGCGGAGTTCGTAATGAGCAGTTCTTC.

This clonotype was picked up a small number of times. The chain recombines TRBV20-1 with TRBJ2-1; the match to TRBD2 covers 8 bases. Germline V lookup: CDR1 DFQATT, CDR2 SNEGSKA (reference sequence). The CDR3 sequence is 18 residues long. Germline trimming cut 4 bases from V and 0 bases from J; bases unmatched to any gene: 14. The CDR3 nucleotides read TGCAGTGCTAAACCAGCGGGAGTAGGAGTTTCCTCCTACAATGAGCAGTTCTTC. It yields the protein CSAKPAGVGVSSYNEQFF.

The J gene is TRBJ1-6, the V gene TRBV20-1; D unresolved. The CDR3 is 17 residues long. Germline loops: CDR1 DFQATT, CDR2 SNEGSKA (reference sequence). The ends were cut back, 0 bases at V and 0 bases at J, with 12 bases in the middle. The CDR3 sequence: CSARERQLSSYNSPLHF. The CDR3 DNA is TGCAGTGCTAGAGAACGACAACTGAGCTCCTATAATTCACCCCTCCACTTT.

The CDR3 sequence is CASGSIEEAEAFF. CDR3 nucleotides: TGTGCCAGCGGCTCGATCGAAGAAGCTGAAGCTTTCTTT. V usage is TRBV12-3 or TRBV12-4 and J usage is TRBJ1-1, with D uncertain. The V end was cut by 8 bases, the J end by 6 bases, with 16 bases between. The CDR3 loop spans 13 amino acids.

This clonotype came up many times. The DNA of the CDR3 is TGTGCCAGCAGTCTTCTTTTAGCGGGGAGTGCCCTGCAGACCCAGTACTTC. This translates into CASSLLLAGSALQTQYF. The chain couples TRBV12-3 or TRBV12-4 to TRBJ2-5; 8 bases map to TRBD2. Germline trimming cut 5 bases from V and 6 bases from J; bases unmatched to any gene: 17. The CDR3 spans 17 residues.

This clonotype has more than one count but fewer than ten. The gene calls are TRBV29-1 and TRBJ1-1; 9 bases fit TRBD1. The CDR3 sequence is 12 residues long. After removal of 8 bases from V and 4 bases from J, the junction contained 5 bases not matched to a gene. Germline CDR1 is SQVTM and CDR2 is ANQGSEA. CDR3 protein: CSTMTGGTEAFF. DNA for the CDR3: TGCAGCACTATGACAGGGGGCACTGAAGCTTTCTTT.

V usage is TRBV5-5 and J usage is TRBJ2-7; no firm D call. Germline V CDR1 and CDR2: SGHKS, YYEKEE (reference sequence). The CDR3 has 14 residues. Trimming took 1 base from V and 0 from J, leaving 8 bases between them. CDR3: CASSLYLSSYEQYV. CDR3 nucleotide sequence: TGTGCCAGCAGCTTGTATCTGAGCTCCTACGAGCAGTACGTC.

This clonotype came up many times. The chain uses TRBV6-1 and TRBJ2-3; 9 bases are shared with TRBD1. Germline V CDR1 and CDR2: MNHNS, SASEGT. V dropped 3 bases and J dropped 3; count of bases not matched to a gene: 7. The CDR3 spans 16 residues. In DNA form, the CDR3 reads TGTGCCAGCAGTGAGGCGACAGGGGGTGGAACAGATACGCAGTATTTT. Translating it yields CASSEATGGGTDTQYF.

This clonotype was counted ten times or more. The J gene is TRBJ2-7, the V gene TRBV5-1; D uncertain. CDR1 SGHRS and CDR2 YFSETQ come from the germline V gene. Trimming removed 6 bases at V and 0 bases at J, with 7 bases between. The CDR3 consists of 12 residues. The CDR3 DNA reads TGCGCCAGCAAGGGAAACTCCTACGAGCAGTACTTC. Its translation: CASKGNSYEQYF.

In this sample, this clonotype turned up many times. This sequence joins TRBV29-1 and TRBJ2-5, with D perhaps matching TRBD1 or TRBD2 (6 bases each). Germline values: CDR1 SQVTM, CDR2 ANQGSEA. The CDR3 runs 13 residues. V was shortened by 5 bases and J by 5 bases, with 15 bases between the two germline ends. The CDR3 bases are TGCAGCGTTTTTAGGGGGGCGGGTGAGACCCAGTACTTC. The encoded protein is CSVFRGAGETQYF.

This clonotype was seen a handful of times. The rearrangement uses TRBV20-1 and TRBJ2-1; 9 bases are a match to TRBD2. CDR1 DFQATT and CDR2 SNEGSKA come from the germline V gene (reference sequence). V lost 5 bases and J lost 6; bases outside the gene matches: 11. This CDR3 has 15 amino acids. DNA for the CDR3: TGCAGTGCTCCTTTAGCGGGGGCCAACCTCAATGAGCAGTTCTTC. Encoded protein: CSAPLAGANLNEQFF.

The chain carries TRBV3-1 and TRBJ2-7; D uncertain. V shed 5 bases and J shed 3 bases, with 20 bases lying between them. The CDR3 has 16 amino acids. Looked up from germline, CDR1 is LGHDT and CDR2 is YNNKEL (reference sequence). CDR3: CASSDGKSGSHYEQYF. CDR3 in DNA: TGTGCCAGCAGCGATGGGAAAAGTGGGTCCCACTACGAGCAGTACTTC.

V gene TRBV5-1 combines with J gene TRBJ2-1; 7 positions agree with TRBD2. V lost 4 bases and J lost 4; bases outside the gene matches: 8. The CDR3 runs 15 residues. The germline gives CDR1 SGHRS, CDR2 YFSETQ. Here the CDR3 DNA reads TGCGCCAGCAGCCGGATTGGTAGCGGGTACAATGAGCAGTTCTTC. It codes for CASSRIGSGYNEQFF.